This TCR beta chain was recovered during a study of T cells in Graves' hyperthyroidism and ophthalmopathy. Overall study findings and caveats: Stable hyperthyroidism and ophthalmopathy were separated using 13 V-J signatures.

Amplification of TCR beta CDR3 regions was performed using RNA transcripts as template. Researchers ran a first-round RT-PCR on the TCR CDR3 using the HTBI primer set. TCRdb re-called the multiplex PCR reads with MiXCR, one entry per CDR3 protein. This repertoire shows around 600,000 distinct CDR3 sequences, roughly 14% found once; its top ten account for around 7.8%. Notes on this clonotype: Its antigen remains unidentified.

CDR1 and CDR2 from the germline V gene are DFQATT and SNEGSKA (reference sequence). The CDR3 is 12 amino acids. V and J are TRBV20-1 and TRBJ2-1; maybe TRBD2 (6 bases). Gene TRBJ2-7 matches the end of the DNA better, so the J call may be wrong. Sequenced sample: blood. This sequence was found in a woman aged 25 to 39 with Graves' hyperthyroidism. The CDR3 region is CSAIGLRNEQYF. The CDR3, as DNA: TGCAGTGCTATCGGACTACGCAATGAGCAGTACTTC.